One and the same sample provided the 13 T cell receptor beta chains below, sequenced in a study of vaccination and CD4 T cells after COVID-19. Noted treatment: roughly ten-day PBMC culture with coronavirus spike peptide pools or control peptides (ViraFEST assay). The unexposed donor provided CD4+ T cells, which were taken before the COVID-19 pandemic (2011-2018). Cultured CD4+ T cell DNA was sequenced using the Oncomine TCR Beta short-read assay. TCRdb passed the PCR reads through MiXCR, listing each CDR3 protein once. The sample lists 8,500 to 10,000 distinct CDR3 sequences, 60% to 75% occurring once. Their recognized antigens are unknown. The source material was CD4+ T cells from blood, cultured in vitro. These TCRs come from a human donor in good health.

The chain joins TRBV5-4 to TRBJ2-7; maybe TRBD2 (5 bases). Germline CDR1 is SGHNT and CDR2 is YYREEE (reference sequence). The CDR3 has 12 residues. V was pared by 5 bases and J by 6 bases, with 12 bases between. The CDR3, as DNA: TGTGCCAGCAGAACCGGACTCTCCGAGCAGTACTTC. As protein: CASRTGLSEQYF.

This clonotype has a handful of counts. The V gene is TRBV24-1, the J gene TRBJ1-1; maybe TRBD1 (5 bases). Trimming left V 0 bases short and J 7 bases short, with 11 bases between. This CDR3 has 14 residues. Germline V gene sequence: CDR1 KGHDR, CDR2 SFDVKD. The CDR3 DNA is TGTGCCACCAGTGATTTGGGGGCTCCGGGTGAAGCTTTCTTT. Amino acid sequence: CATSDLGAPGEAFF.

The chain recombines TRBV6-2 or TRBV6-3 with TRBJ1-1; 7 nucleotides agree with TRBD1. V was pared by 6 bases and J by 5 bases, with 12 bases of the junction left unmatched. This CDR3 spans 15 amino acids. CDR1 is MNHEY, CDR2 SVGEGT, per germline. This CDR3 reads CASSRGWGRGTEAFF. The CDR3, as DNA: TGTGCCAGCAGCAGGGGGTGGGGACGGGGGACTGAAGCTTTCTTT.

The V gene is TRBV12-3 or TRBV12-4, the J gene TRBJ1-6, with TRBD1 as a possible D gene (6 bases). Trimming took off 6 bases at V and 7 bases at J, with 10 bases between the two ends. The CDR3 runs 13 residues. This CDR3 is CASRGQENSPLHF. In DNA form, the CDR3 reads TGTGCCAGCAGGGGACAAGAAAATTCACCCCTCCACTTT.

This chain connects TRBV6-2 or TRBV6-3 to TRBJ1-1, with no clear D. Germline V lookup: CDR1 MNHEY, CDR2 SVGEGT. Between the trimmed V and J ends, which lost 2 bases and 1 base, there was a span of 8 bases. The CDR3 is 14 residues long. The CDR3 region is CASSYRQTNTEAFF. CDR3 nucleotides: TGTGCCAGCAGTTACAGGCAGACGAACACTGAAGCTTTCTTT.

CDR3 coding DNA: TGTGCCAGCAGACGACAGGGGTCAGGGCAGCCCCAGCATTTT. Protein sequence: CASRRQGSGQPQHF. The chain carries TRBV6-1 and TRBJ1-5; 8 bases match TRBD1. There are 14 residues in the CDR3. Germline trimming cut 6 bases from V and 7 bases from J; bases unmatched to any gene: 8. Germline CDR1 and CDR2: MNHNS and SASEGT.

This clonotype was counted only a few times. The chain combines TRBV4-3 with TRBJ2-2; D gene uncertain. V was pared by 3 bases and J by 5 bases, with 4 bases between. This CDR3 has 12 residues. Germline lookup yields CDR1 LGHNA and CDR2 YSLEER. The CDR3 coding sequence is TGCGCCAGCAGCCACGTAACCGGGGAGCTGTTTTTT. Encoded protein: CASSHVTGELFF.

This chain links TRBV28 with TRBJ1-3, with D possibly matching TRBD1 (5 bases). CDR1 and CDR2 (germline): MDHEN, SYDVKM. Trimming pared 4 bases from V and 4 bases from J, leaving 11 bases between. This CDR3 region has 14 residues. For the CDR3, the DNA is TGTGCCAGCAGTTCGGGGGGAGCCGGAAACACCATATATTTT. Translated, it gives CASSSGGAGNTIYF.

The chain carries TRBV7-9 and TRBJ1-1, with 7 nucleotides matching TRBD1. The junction had 4 bases not matched to a gene; V was cut back by 3 bases and J by 0 bases. The CDR3 length is 15 residues. Per the germline V gene, CDR1 is SEHNR and CDR2 is FQNEAQ (reference sequence). The CDR3 nucleotides read TGTGCCAGCAGCTTTCGGGACAGCATGAACACTGAAGCTTTCTTT. Residues: CASSFRDSMNTEAFF.

This rearrangement joins TRBV7-2 to TRBJ1-3; D gene ambiguous. In germline, CDR1 is SGHTA, CDR2 FQGNSA. This CDR3 has 12 residues. V lost 5 bases, J lost 8 bases, and 10 bases lay in between. For the CDR3, the DNA is TGTGCCAGCAGCCCACCTAAGGACACCATATATTTT. It is translated as CASSPPKDTIYF.

The V call is TRBV6-5, the J call TRBJ2-7; 8 nucleotides line up with TRBD1. The CDR3 is 15 residues long. V gave up 6 bases and J gave up 6 bases; unmatched junction bases: 13. Per germline, CDR1 MNHEY and CDR2 SVGAGI. CDR3 in DNA: TGTGCCAGCAGCTACGGGTCAGGGGGCAGGGGCGAGCAGTACTTC. Translated: CASSYGSGGRGEQYF.

Concerning this clonotype itself: One end of the junction varies from germline; a read error may be responsible. The genes are TRBV12-3 or TRBV12-4 and TRBJ1-1; 10 positions agree with TRBD1. The CDR3 extends over 12 amino acids. The CDR3 DNA reads as TGTGCCAGCAGCCGACCCGGGACAGGGGCCGTTTTT. It translates to CASSRPGTGAVF.

A single count supports this clonotype. The chain couples TRBV4-1 to TRBJ1-6; no definite D call. The germline gives CDR1 MGHRA, CDR2 YSYEKL. V was shortened by 1 base and J by 7 bases, with 8 bases between the two germline ends. The CDR3 spans 14 residues. The CDR3 protein is CASSQGVLNSPLHF. As DNA, the CDR3 is TGCGCCAGCAGCCAAGGGGTCCTAAATTCACCCCTCCACTTT.